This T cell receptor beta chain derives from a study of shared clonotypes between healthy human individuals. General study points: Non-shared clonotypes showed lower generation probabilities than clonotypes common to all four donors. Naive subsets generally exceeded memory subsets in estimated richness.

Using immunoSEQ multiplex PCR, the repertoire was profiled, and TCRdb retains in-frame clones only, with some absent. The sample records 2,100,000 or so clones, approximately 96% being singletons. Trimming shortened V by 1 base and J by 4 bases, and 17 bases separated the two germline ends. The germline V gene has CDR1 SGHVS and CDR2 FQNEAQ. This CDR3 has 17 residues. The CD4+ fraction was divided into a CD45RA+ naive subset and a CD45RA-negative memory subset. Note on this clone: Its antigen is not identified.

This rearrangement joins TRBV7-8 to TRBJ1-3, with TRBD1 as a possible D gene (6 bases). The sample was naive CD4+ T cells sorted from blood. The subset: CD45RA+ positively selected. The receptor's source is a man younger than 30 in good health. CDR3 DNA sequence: TGTGCCAGCAGCTTAGTGGCCCGGGGGGCGCCAGGAAACACCATATATTTT. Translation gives CASSLVARGAPGNTIYF.